This T cell receptor (beta chain) came from a study of blood T cell repertoires in COVID-19. Categorization into cohorts depended on clinical history that participants reported. The CDR3 has 13 residues. CDR1 and CDR2 (germline): GTSNPN, SVGIG (reference sequence). Trimming removed 4 bases from V and 3 bases from J, with 9 bases in between. Some clones are missing from TCRdb's copy, which holds only in-frame ones; the method was immunoSEQ multiplex PCR. The sample holds over 350,000 clones; roughly 90% are singletons and the top ten take approximately 0.96%. Sequenced: PBMCs or T cells enriched from blood (not recorded which). The receptor's source is a woman aged 30 to 39 with acute COVID-19. The chain recombines TRBV30 with TRBJ2-2; D remains unclear. CDR3 protein: CAWIRDYTGELFF. Written as DNA, the CDR3 is TGTGCCTGGATTCGTGACTACACCGGGGAGCTGTTTTTT.